Below, 27 T cell receptor beta chains from the same sample are listed, as sequenced in a study of persistence of HIV-infected CD4 T cells. These receptors have no known antigen. The libraries were made with immunoSEQ version 4 in survey mode. Repertoires were generated with immunoSEQ multiplex PCR, while TCRdb's copy carries only in-frame clones and drops some. In the table there are about 48,000 clones, about four fifths of which are singletons. Stimulation used approximately 9.6 ug/mL lysate from CMV-infected fibroblasts. Sorted nonresponding memory CD4+ T cells were CD40L-negative, CD69-negative, CD45RO-high. Sequences were derived from CD4+ T cells sorted from PBMCs after roughly 17-hour stimulation, sampled from a patient who received antiretroviral therapy. The origin of the receptors is an adult man with HIV who was CMV-seropositive.

This rearrangement joins TRBV5-4 to TRBJ2-7; 13 bases line up with TRBD2. The CDR3 has 15 residues. The V gene's germline CDR1 is SGHNT and CDR2 YYREEE (reference sequence). The trim removed 4 bases at V and 4 bases at J, leaving 5 bases unmatched. The CDR3 region has the DNA TGTGCCAGCAGCCTTCGGACTAGCGGGAGTTACGAGCAGTACTTC. Translated: CASSLRTSGSYEQYF.

J is TRBJ2-7 and V is TRBV5-1; perhaps TRBD2 as D (5 bases). V was trimmed by 4 bases and J by 2 bases, leaving 10 bases between them. The CDR3 length is 13 residues. Germline CDR1 reads SGHRS; CDR2 reads YFSETQ. The CDR3 region is CASSPGSAYEQYF. CDR3 bases: TGCGCCAGCAGCCCGGGAAGCGCCTACGAGCAGTACTTC.

The table lists this clone with a count of one. The chain recombines TRBV12-3 or TRBV12-4 with TRBJ2-1; D gene uncertain. Trimming pared 6 bases from V and 8 bases from J, leaving 11 bases between. This CDR3 is built from 12 residues. In DNA form, the CDR3 reads TGTGCCAGCAGCCCCGGAAGGCATGAGCAGTTCTTC. It specifies CASSPGRHEQFF.

The CDR3 DNA sequence: TGTGCCAGCTCAGTGGACGAGACCTACGAGCAGTACTTC. It encodes CASSVDETYEQYF. The chain is built from TRBV18 and TRBJ2-7; unclear D gene. The V gene's germline CDR1 is KGHSH and CDR2 LQKENI. Trimming left V 5 bases short and J 2 bases short, with 10 bases between. CDR3 size: 13 residues.

The V gene is TRBV29-1, the J gene TRBJ1-2; no reliable D call. V was trimmed by 4 bases and J by 1 base, leaving 7 bases between them. Germline lookup yields CDR1 SQVTM and CDR2 ANQGSEA. This CDR3 spans 12 amino acids. The CDR3 DNA follows: TGCAGCGTTGGTCAGCTTAACTATGGCTACACCTTC. Translation gives CSVGQLNYGYTF.

The CDR3 sequence: CASSQAPQGGNTEAFF. DNA for the CDR3: TGCGCCAGCAGCCAGGCCCCCCAGGGCGGGAACACTGAAGCTTTCTTT. The chain carries TRBV4-3 and TRBJ1-1; D may be TRBD1 (5 bases). V lost 3 bases, J lost 1 base, and 15 bases lay in between. This CDR3 is 16 amino acids long. The germline V gene has CDR1 LGHNA and CDR2 YSLEER.

The chain combines TRBV19 with TRBJ1-2; 12 bases are shared with TRBD1. This CDR3 is 14 amino acids long. Trimming at V came to 6 bases and at J to 6 bases, leaving 5 bases not matched to a gene. CDR1 is LNHDA, CDR2 SQIVND, per germline (reference sequence). The CDR3 is CASSPGTGGHGYTF. The CDR3 DNA is TGTGCCAGTAGCCCCGGGACAGGGGGCCATGGCTACACCTTC.

The table lists this clone with a few counts. The chain links TRBV4-1 to TRBJ1-1; 11 nucleotides agree with TRBD1. The CDR3 sequence is 17 residues long. V was clipped by 0 bases and J by 6 bases; unmatched bases: 9. From germline, CDR1 is MGHRA and CDR2 YSYEKL. Here the CDR3 DNA reads TGCGCCAGCAGCCAAGACGGACAGGGGGCCCGATGGGCTGAAGCTTTCTTT. Translation gives CASSQDGQGARWAEAFF.

This clone was counted between two and nine times. The chain couples TRBV3-1 (or the pseudogene TRBV3-2) to TRBJ2-2; possibly TRBD1 for D (7 bases). CDR3 size: 15 residues. The germline V gene encodes CDR1 LGHDT and CDR2 YNNKEL (reference sequence). V lost 2 bases and J lost 5, with 12 bases in between. This chain's CDR3 is CASSQIQGRTGELFF. The CDR3 region has the DNA TGTGCCAGCAGCCAAATACAGGGGAGGACCGGGGAGCTGTTTTTT.

The chain recombines TRBV7-2 with TRBJ2-7; perhaps TRBD1 as D (7 bases). The ends were cut back, 5 bases at V and 4 bases at J, with 15 bases in the middle. CDR1 is SGHTA, CDR2 FQGNSA, per germline. The CDR3 loop spans 14 amino acids. CDR3 in amino acids: CASSRVQGTYEQYF. The CDR3 bases are TGTGCCAGCAGCAGGGTACAGGGGACTTACGAGCAGTACTTC.

This sequence joins TRBV30 and TRBJ1-2; no reliable D call. Per the germline V gene, CDR1 is GTSNPN and CDR2 is SVGIG (reference sequence). V was cut by 0 bases and J by 4 bases, with 3 bases left in between. This CDR3 has 11 amino acids. CDR3 nucleotide sequence: TGTGCCTGGAGTGTTGGCTATGGCTACACCTTC. Translation: CAWSVGYGYTF.

For the CDR3, the DNA is TGCGCCAGCAGCCAAGTCACTAGCGGGGGCCCCTGGAATGAGCAGTTCTTC. Its protein is CASSQVTSGGPWNEQFF. J is TRBJ2-1 and V is TRBV4-1; 11 positions match TRBD2. The V and J ends lost 1 base and 7 bases, in that order; junction bases with no gene match: 9. This CDR3 region has 17 residues. Germline V gene lookup returns CDR1 MGHRA and CDR2 YSYEKL.

The chain links TRBV5-6 to TRBJ1-1; 8 bases fit TRBD1. V lost 4 bases to trimming and J lost 7 bases; unmatched junction nucleotides: 6. The CDR3 is 13 residues long. Germline values: CDR1 SGHDT, CDR2 YYEEEE. The CDR3 sequence is CASSMDREDEAFF. As DNA, the CDR3 is TGTGCCAGCAGCATGGACAGGGAAGATGAAGCTTTCTTT. The full variable domain, rest sourced from reference TRBV5-6 and TRBJ1-1, is DAGVTQSPTHLIKTRGQQVTLRCSPKSGHDTVSWYQQALGQGPQFIFQYYEEEERQRGNFPDRFSGHQFPNYSSELNVNALLLGDSALYLCASSMDREDEAFFGQGTRLTVV.

The chain employs TRBV19 and TRBJ1-4; D might be TRBD1 (6 bases). CDR1 and CDR2 from the germline V gene are LNHDA and SQIVND (reference sequence). V was trimmed by 3 bases and J by 4 bases, leaving 9 bases between them. This CDR3 is built from 14 residues. For the CDR3, the DNA is TGTGCCAGTAGTATGGACAGCCGTAATGAAAAACTGTTTTTT. Its translation: CASSMDSRNEKLFF.

The chain uses TRBV19 and TRBJ1-5; 7 nucleotides match TRBD1. After removal of 5 bases from V and 1 base from J, the junction contained 11 bases not matched to a gene. Germline values: CDR1 LNHDA, CDR2 SQIVND (reference sequence). The CDR3 runs to 17 residues. The CDR3 DNA reads TGTGCCAGTAGTGCACAGACAGGGTTCGGAAGCAATCAGCCCCAGCATTTT. Its translation is CASSAQTGFGSNQPQHF. The whole variable domain, remainder taken from reference TRBV19 and TRBJ1-5, is DGGITQSPKYLFRKEGQNVTLSCEQNLNHDAMYWYRQDPGQGLRLIYYSQIVNDFQKGDIAEGYSVSREKKESFPLTVTSAQKNPTAFYLCASSAQTGFGSNQPQHFGDGTRLSIL.

V and J are TRBV5-6 and TRBJ1-1; perhaps TRBD1 as D (5 bases). CDR1 is SGHDT and CDR2 is YYEEEE in the germline V gene. The V end was cut by 1 base, the J end by 4 bases, with 14 bases between. The CDR3 sequence is 15 residues long. CDR3 sequence reads: CASSLIGAQGTEAFF. CDR3 coding DNA: TGTGCCAGCAGCTTGATAGGGGCGCAGGGCACTGAAGCTTTCTTT.

The genes are TRBV6-1 and TRBJ1-4, with D hard to call. Trimming left V 3 bases short and J 7 bases short, with 15 bases between. The CDR3 consists of 15 residues. CDR1 and CDR2 from the germline V gene are MNHNS and SASEGT. CDR3 loop: CASSDKDFKGEKLFF. CDR3 sequence (DNA): TGTGCCAGCAGTGATAAGGACTTTAAGGGTGAAAAACTGTTTTTT.

The genes are TRBV6-2 or TRBV6-3 and TRBJ1-2; TRBD1 is a possible D gene (5 bases). Trimming took off 4 bases at V and 5 bases at J, with 20 bases between the two ends. This CDR3 is built from 16 residues. Looked up from germline, CDR1 is MNHEY and CDR2 is SVGEGT. CDR3 region: CASSFLNATGTYGYTF. The CDR3 coding sequence is TGTGCCAGCAGTTTCTTAAACGCTACAGGTACTTATGGCTACACCTTC.

The CDR3, as DNA: TGTGCCAGCAGCTCGGGGCAGCTTGGAAACACCATATATTTT. Translated: CASSSGQLGNTIYF. The genes are TRBV7-6 and TRBJ1-3, with D possibly being TRBD1 (5 bases). Germline lookup yields CDR1 SGHVS and CDR2 FNYEAQ. There are 14 residues in the CDR3. V was cut by 4 bases and J by 3 bases, with 10 bases left in between.

This clone was seen a handful of times. V is TRBV5-4 and J is TRBJ1-2; tentative D call: TRBD1 (5 bases). CDR1 SGHNT and CDR2 YYREEE come from the germline V gene (reference sequence). Deletions cut 0 bases from V and 6 bases from J, with 12 bases between. CDR3 length: 14 residues. The CDR3 spells CASSLAGAGHGYTF. In nucleotides, the CDR3 is TGTGCCAGCAGCTTGGCTGGGGCGGGCCATGGCTACACCTTC.

The chain has TRBV19 and TRBJ1-2, with a weak D call TRBD1 (5 bases). This CDR3 comprises 12 residues. CDR1 and CDR2 from the germline V gene are LNHDA and SQIVND (reference sequence). Deletions cut 9 bases from V and 7 bases from J, with 15 bases between. The CDR3 region has the DNA TGTGCCAGCCGGAGGGGTGTCACTGGCTACACCTTC. Translating gives CASRRGVTGYTF.

The CDR3 loop reads CASSLRTGNTGELFF. DNA for the CDR3: TGTGCCAGCAGTCTAAGGACAGGGAACACCGGGGAGCTGTTTTTT. V and J are TRBV27 and TRBJ2-2; 7 bases fit TRBD1. This CDR3 comprises 15 residues. Germline CDR1 reads MNHEY; CDR2 reads SMNVEV (reference sequence). The V segment lost 5 bases and the J segment 1 base; nucleotides outside the gene matches: 4.

The rearrangement uses TRBV19 and TRBJ1-3; D gene unclear. This CDR3 contains 16 residues. Germline V gene lookup returns CDR1 LNHDA and CDR2 SQIVND (reference sequence). The V end lost 9 bases, the J end lost 0 bases, and 18 bases lay between the germline ends. The CDR3 bases are TGTGCCAGCCGGCCCGTTATGAGTTACTCTGGAAACACCATATATTTT. This sequence encodes CASRPVMSYSGNTIYF.

The chain is built from TRBV19 and TRBJ1-1; a possible D gene is TRBD1 (6 bases). The germline gives CDR1 LNHDA, CDR2 SQIVND (reference sequence). CDR3 length: 15 residues. V was cut by 1 base and J by 4 bases, with 13 bases left in between. The CDR3 nucleotides are TGTGCCAGTAGTATAGGTGGGGGCTTGGGCACTGAAGCTTTCTTT. It encodes CASSIGGGLGTEAFF. Using reference TRBV19 and TRBJ1-1 for the parts outside the CDR3, the full variable domain is DGGITQSPKYLFRKEGQNVTLSCEQNLNHDAMYWYRQDPGQGLRLIYYSQIVNDFQKGDIAEGYSVSREKKESFPLTVTSAQKNPTAFYLCASSIGGGLGTEAFFGQGTRLTVV.

This chain uses TRBV5-1 with TRBJ2-3, with 7 positions matching TRBD1. The germline gives CDR1 SGHRS, CDR2 YFSETQ. The CDR3 spans 15 residues. Germline trimming cut 2 bases from V and 3 bases from J; bases unmatched to any gene: 6. The CDR3 bases are TGCGCCAGCAGCTTACGGAGACAGGGAACAGATACGCAGTATTTT. Translation gives CASSLRRQGTDTQYF.

This chain uses TRBV5-1 with TRBJ2-5; D is possibly TRBD1 (6 bases). The V end was cut by 1 base, the J end by 2 bases, with 15 bases between. This CDR3 comprises 16 residues. Germline-derived CDR1 and CDR2 are SGHRS and YFSETQ. The CDR3 spells CASSLLQGGPQETQYF. In DNA form, the CDR3 reads TGCGCCAGCAGCTTGCTACAGGGCGGCCCACAAGAGACCCAGTACTTC. Filled out from reference TRBV5-1 and TRBJ2-5, the complete variable domain reads KAGVTQTPRYLIKTRGQQVTLSCSPISGHRSVSWYQQTPGQGLQFLFEYFSETQRNKGNFPGRFSGRQFSNSRSEMNVSTLELGDSALYLCASSLLQGGPQETQYFGPGTRLLVL.

The rearrangement links TRBV2 to TRBJ1-1; the D gene is possibly TRBD1 (5 bases). Germline V gene sequence: CDR1 SNHLY, CDR2 FYNNEI. The CDR3 sequence is 15 residues long. Trimming shortened V by 7 bases and J by 1 base, and 16 bases separated the two germline ends. The chain's CDR3 is CASTRPTDRNTEAFF. In nucleotides, the CDR3 is TGTGCCAGCACCCGACCGACCGACAGGAACACTGAAGCTTTCTTT.